Below are 12 T cell receptor beta chains sequenced from a single sample in a study of T cell repertoires in cytomegalovirus infection. TCRdb fed the reads into MiXCR, producing one record per CDR3 protein. The sample carries about 50,000 distinct CDR3 sequences, 15% to 20% recorded once. The antigens of these receptors remain unknown. This material consisted of CD8+ T cells from cultured PBMCs, taken from culture after CMV antigen stimulation. The receptor source for this set is a human donor in good health (CMV status not recorded). Some clones in this sample may be carry-over from other donors' samples.

This clonotype was counted between two and nine times. The chain employs TRBV6-2 or TRBV6-3 and TRBJ2-2; no reliable D call. The CDR3 consists of 13 residues. V was pared by 3 bases and J by 5 bases, with 7 bases between. CDR1 and CDR2 (germline): MNHEY, SVGEGT. The CDR3 sequence is CASSYRETGELFF. CDR3 DNA: TGTGCCAGCAGTTATAGAGAGACCGGGGAGCTGTTTTTT.

This chain links TRBV7-3 with TRBJ2-7; tentative D call: TRBD1 (6 bases). The CDR3 loop spans 15 amino acids. Germline lookup yields CDR1 SGHTA and CDR2 FQGTGA. Trimming removed 6 bases from V and 0 bases from J, with 15 bases in between. CDR3 protein: CASRTIQGPSYEQYF. Written as DNA, the CDR3 is TGTGCCAGCAGGACGATACAGGGCCCCTCCTACGAGCAGTACTTC.

The chain employs TRBV6-1 and TRBJ2-7; TRBD1 aligns across 12 bases. CDR3 length: 14 amino acids. Trimming took 5 bases from V and 7 from J; bases not matched to a gene: 6. The germline V gene has CDR1 MNHNS and CDR2 SASEGT. CDR3 region: CASSPGTGGGEQYF. The CDR3 DNA sequence: TGTGCCAGCAGTCCTGGGACAGGGGGCGGAGAGCAGTACTTC.

J is TRBJ1-5 and V is TRBV7-8; D possibly corresponds to TRBD1 (5 bases). Trimming pared 5 bases from V and 0 bases from J, leaving 20 bases between. Germline CDR1 reads SGHVS; CDR2 reads FQNEAQ. The CDR3 runs 18 residues. The CDR3 loop is CASSQRVAEGYSNQPQHF. For the CDR3, the DNA is TGTGCCAGCAGCCAGCGGGTGGCAGAGGGGTATAGCAATCAGCCCCAGCATTTT.

This clonotype has just a few counts. This sequence joins TRBV7-9 and TRBJ2-3; TRBD2 matches 13 bases. The CDR3 has 18 amino acids. Germline lookup yields CDR1 SEHNR and CDR2 FQNEAQ (reference sequence). J was trimmed by 0 bases and V by 4 bases; bases with no gene match: 7. The CDR3 loop is CASSSRLAGGYSTDTQYF. CDR3 DNA: TGTGCCAGCAGCTCCCGACTAGCGGGGGGTTACAGCACAGATACGCAGTATTTT.

The chain joins TRBV7-6 to TRBJ2-7; D possibly corresponds to TRBD1 (6 bases). V was pared by 6 bases and J by 0 bases, with 12 bases between. The germline V gene has CDR1 SGHVS and CDR2 FNYEAQ. This CDR3 contains 14 residues. CDR3 sequence reads: CASRDSGTSYEQYF. The CDR3, as DNA: TGTGCCAGCAGGGACAGCGGCACCTCCTACGAGCAGTACTTC. Supplemented by reference TRBV7-6 and TRBJ2-7, the full variable domain reads GAGVSQSPRYKVTKRGQDVALRCDPISGHVSLYWYRQALGQGPEFLTYFNYEAQQDKSGLPNDRFSAERPEGSISTLTIQRTEQRDSAMYRCASRDSGTSYEQYFGPGTRLTVT.

This chain links TRBV6-2 or TRBV6-3 with TRBJ1-1, with a possible D match to TRBD1 (6 bases). Germline CDR1 reads MNHEY; CDR2 reads SVGEGT. The ends were cut back, 2 bases at V and 0 bases at J, with 25 bases in the middle. CDR3 length: 20 residues. In DNA form, the CDR3 reads TGTGCCAGCAGTTACGCGGTCGCAAGACAGGCAGGGCAAATGAACACTGAAGCTTTCTTT. Translating it yields CASSYAVARQAGQMNTEAFF.

The chain uses TRBV2 and TRBJ1-3; D call uncertain. Trimming stripped 6 bases from V and 1 base from J, with 10 bases between. The CDR3 runs 14 residues. Germline CDR1 and CDR2: SNHLY and FYNNEI. The CDR3 DNA is TGTGCCAGCAGGGGCTTAGCATCTGGAAACACCATATATTTT. The encoded protein is CASRGLASGNTIYF.

The chain carries TRBV7-9 and TRBJ1-5; no reliable D call. The germline CDR1 and CDR2 sequences are SEHNR and FQNEAQ (reference sequence). Trimming shortened V by 1 base and J by 2 bases, and 12 bases separated the two germline ends. The CDR3 is made up of 16 amino acids. Here the CDR3 reads CASSLGLGGGNQPQHF. In nucleotides, the CDR3 is TGTGCCAGCAGCTTAGGTCTGGGCGGAGGCAATCAGCCCCAGCATTTT.

The chain uses TRBV7-6 and TRBJ2-3; tentatively, D is TRBD2 (7 bases). V dropped 5 bases and J dropped 4 bases, with 13 bases sitting between them. The CDR3 contains 14 residues. Germline CDR1 is SGHVS and CDR2 is FNYEAQ. The CDR3 loop is CASSQGGGPDTQYF. The CDR3 DNA follows: TGTGCCAGCAGCCAAGGGGGGGGCCCAGATACGCAGTATTTT.

This clonotype has more than one count but fewer than ten. The chain links TRBV9 to TRBJ2-5; TRBD1 agrees at 10 bases. Germline lookup yields CDR1 SGDLS and CDR2 YYNGEE. J gave up 2 bases and V 3 bases, and 10 bases lay outside the gene matches. The CDR3 sequence is 17 residues long. The CDR3 region is CASSAGTGVPIQETQYF. The CDR3 DNA reads TGTGCCAGCAGCGCCGGGACAGGGGTACCAATACAAGAGACCCAGTACTTC.

This clonotype appeared a few times. The V call is TRBV7-6, the J call TRBJ2-2; weak D call: TRBD2 (6 bases). The CDR3 is 12 residues long. Trimming took off 8 bases at V and 6 bases at J, with 10 bases between the two ends. Germline assignment: CDR1 SGHVS and CDR2 FNYEAQ. The CDR3 DNA follows: TGTGCCAGCTCATGGGGGGCCGGGGAGCTGTTTTTT. It is translated as CASSWGAGELFF.